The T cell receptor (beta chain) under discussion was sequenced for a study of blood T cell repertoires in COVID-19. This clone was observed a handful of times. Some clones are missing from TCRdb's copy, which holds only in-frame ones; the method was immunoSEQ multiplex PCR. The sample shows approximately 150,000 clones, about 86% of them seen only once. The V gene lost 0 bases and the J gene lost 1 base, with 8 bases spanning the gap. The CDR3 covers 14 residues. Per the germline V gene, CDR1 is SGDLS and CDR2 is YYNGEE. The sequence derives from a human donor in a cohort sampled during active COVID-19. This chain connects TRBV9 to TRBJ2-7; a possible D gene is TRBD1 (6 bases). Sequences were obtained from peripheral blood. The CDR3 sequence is CASSVAGHSYEQYF. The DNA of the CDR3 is TGTGCCAGCAGCGTAGCGGGACATTCCTACGAGCAGTACTTC.